Listed here is a single TCR beta chain. An end of the junction does not agree with germline; a read error may underlie this. The CDR3 runs to 15 residues. Germline loops: CDR1 SEHNR, CDR2 FQNEAQ (reference sequence). The data stem from a study of T cells in Graves' hyperthyroidism and ophthalmopathy. TCR beta CDR3 sequences were amplified from RNA transcripts. The study used the HTBI primer set for a first-round RT-PCR of the TCR CDR3. TCRdb passed the multiplex PCR reads through MiXCR, listing each CDR3 protein once. This sample yields 450,000 to 600,000 distinct CDR3 sequences, of which about 20% are seen a single time; about half belongs to the top ten.

The TCR sequence derives from a middle-aged man with Graves' ophthalmopathy. The specimen was blood. The chain has TRBV7-9 and TRBJ2-5, with no clear D. The CDR3 protein is CASSFPRLSQETQYF. The CDR3 DNA follows: TGTGCCAGCAGCTTTCCCCGACTTTCTCAAGAGACCCAATACTTC.